A selection of T cell receptor beta chains follows, all from one sample in a study of blood T cell repertoires in COVID-19. Here immunoSEQ multiplex PCR was the method, and the copy in TCRdb shows in-frame clones only, minus some. The table shows about 55,000 clones, with about 90% occurring only once. Input material: peripheral blood. The receptor set was obtained from a man in his 60s with acute or convalescent COVID-19. Each CDR3 is given with its conserved first and last residue. D genes are given only for firm matches. Some rows mark clone size as missing; the rest say once, few, many or name a class of expanded clone.

abundance	v_gene	d_gene	j_gene	CDR3nt	CDR3aa
NA	TRBV19	TRBD1	TRBJ1-2	TGTGCCAGTAGTATCCCAATGGACAGGACCTATGGCTACACCTTC	CASSIPMDRTYGYTF
NA	TRBV9	NA	TRBJ2-1	TGTGCCAGCAGCGTTGGAGGGCAATCCTACAATGAGCAGTTCTTC	CASSVGGQSYNEQFF
NA	TRBV2	NA	TRBJ2-3	TGTGCCAGCAGTGCAGGGGCCATCGGAACAGATACGCAGTATTTT	CASSAGAIGTDTQYF
NA	TRBV30	NA	TRBJ1-3	TGTGCCTGGAGTGGGGAGACCTCTGGAAACACCATATATTTT	CAWSGETSGNTIYF
NA	TRBV27	TRBD2	TRBJ2-3	TGTGCCAGCAACGGGGGGGGGCAAGAAATAGATACGCAGTATTTT	CASNGGGQEIDTQYF
NA	TRBV7-2	TRBD2	TRBJ2-1	TGTGCCAGCAGCTTAGCTAGCGGGAGGGCCATTAATGAGCAGTTCTTC	CASSLASGRAINEQFF
NA	TRBV18	TRBD1	TRBJ1-3	TGTGCCAGCTCACCTGGACAGGGGATCTCTGGAAACACCATATATTTT	CASSPGQGISGNTIYF
NA	TRBV15	NA	TRBJ2-3	TGTGCCACCAGCAGAGATCCCGGGGCAGATACGCAGTATTTT	CATSRDPGADTQYF
NA	TRBV4-1	NA	TRBJ2-1	TGCGCCAGCAGCCAAGGACGGGCACTAGCCGCAGCCTACAATGAGCAGTTCTTC	CASSQGRALAAAYNEQFF
NA	TRBV7-9	NA	TRBJ1-2	TGTGCCAGCAGCTTTTCAGGGGTGGAGGGCTACACCTTC	CASSFSGVEGYTF
NA	TRBV28	NA	TRBJ2-7	TGTGCCAGCAGTTTAGAAGGAGGCGAGCAGTACTTC	CASSLEGGEQYF
NA	TRBV7-9	TRBD2	TRBJ2-1	TGTGCCAGCAGCCTTGTAGGGACTAGCGGACCGAATGAGCAGTTCTTC	CASSLVGTSGPNEQFF
NA	TRBV11-2	TRBD2	TRBJ2-1	TGTGCCAGCAGCTTGGTTATCTTGGCTAGCGGCTCCTACAATGAGCAGTTCTTC	CASSLVILASGSYNEQFF
NA	TRBV7-3	TRBD2	TRBJ2-1	TGTGCCAGCAGTACCGGACTAGCGGGATGGAATGAGCAGTTCTTC	CASSTGLAGWNEQFF
NA	TRBV28	NA	TRBJ2-7	TGTGCCAGCAGTCTATCGCTAGGGGTAGTTTACGAGCAGTACTTC	CASSLSLGVVYEQYF
NA	TRBV6-2/TRBV6-3	NA	TRBJ1-2	TGTGCCAGCAGCCAAGGACTTAACTATGGCTACACCTTC	CASSQGLNYGYTF
NA	TRBV11-3	NA	TRBJ1-3	TGTGCCAGCAGCCCGGAGAGCTCTGGAAACACCATATATTTT	CASSPESSGNTIYF
NA	TRBV6-2/TRBV6-3	NA	TRBJ2-1	TGTGCCAGCAGTTGGGAGGGGGGGAGGACTAGACGCAATGAGCAGTTCTTC	CASSWEGGRTRRNEQFF
NA	TRBV28	TRBD2	TRBJ2-1	TGTGCCACCCTAGGGACTAGGAGCAATGAGCAGTTCTTC	CATLGTRSNEQFF
once	TRBV11-3	NA	TRBJ2-1	TGTGCCAGCAGCCACCGGCGAGGTGGCACCTACAATGAGCAGTTCTTC	CASSHRRGGTYNEQFF
NA	TRBV9	TRBD2	TRBJ2-1	TGTGCCAGCAGCGCCAATCAGCGGGAGGGCAGCTATGAGCAGTTCTTC	CASSANQREGSYEQFF
NA	TRBV9	NA	TRBJ2-1	TGTGCCAGCAGCGTACTGGCATCCCGTGGCAATGAGCAGTTCTTC	CASSVLASRGNEQFF
NA	TRBV7-9	NA	TRBJ2-1	TGTGCCAGCAGCTGGGCCTCGGAAACGGTTGAGCAGTTCTTC	CASSWASETVEQFF
NA	TRBV7-8	TRBD2	TRBJ2-7	TGTGCCAGCAGCTTATCGTATAATGGCGGGAGGGACTACGAGCAGTACTTC	CASSLSYNGGRDYEQYF
NA	TRBV3-1/TRBV3-2	NA	TRBJ1-4	TGTGCCAGCAGCAGTTGGGGAACAGAGGGCGAAAAACTGTTTTTT	CASSSWGTEGEKLFF
NA	TRBV10-3	NA	TRBJ1-1	TGTGCCATCAGTGGCAAGGGGCAAGGGACTGAAGCTTTCTTT	CAISGKGQGTEAFF
NA	TRBV6-5	TRBD2	TRBJ2-5	TGTGCCAGCAGTTACTCAGGACTAGCGGGAAGGGTGACCCAGTACTTC	CASSYSGLAGRVTQYF